This T cell receptor (beta chain) was obtained from a study of control samples from healthy donors and cancer patients. Looked up from germline, CDR1 is SGHDT and CDR2 is YYEEEE. The V end lost 1 base, the J end lost 3 bases, and 16 bases lay between the germline ends. The CDR3 consists of 16 residues. TCRdb's table, derived via immunoSEQ multiplex PCR, lists solely in-frame clones and lacks some. The data contain over 150,000 clones, over 90% of them seen just once; the ten biggest clones take up 0.85% to 1.3%. The receptor's source is a woman in her 30s in good health. The sample consisted of blood. This rearrangement joins TRBV5-6 to TRBJ1-1; D unresolved. The CDR3 loop reads CASSLKLADLHTEAFF. CDR3 DNA sequence: TGTGCCAGCAGCTTGAAACTTGCAGACCTCCACACTGAAGCTTTCTTT.